Reported below is one TCR beta chain. Its target is not known. This sample stems from a study of PD-L1 blockade in urothelial cancer. Study at large: The study started patients on atezolizumab around 2014, giving 1,200 mg intravenously every 3 weeks. Findings and limits, study-wide: At 3 weeks on treatment, tumor-associated clones expanded more with durable benefit.

The time point: pretreatment peripheral blood. This CDR3 has 13 amino acids. Trimming shortened V by 3 bases and J by 2 bases, and 8 bases separated the two germline ends. The germline CDR1 and CDR2 sequences are SGHRS and YFSETQ. The assay was immunoSEQ multiplex PCR, and TCRdb's table has in-frame clones only and misses some. The sample lists around 82,000 clones, 84% occurring once. The sample in question was PBMCs, obtained around atezolizumab (anti-PD-L1) treatment. The receptor was isolated from a man aged 55 to 70 with urothelial cancer. The rearrangement uses TRBV5-1 and TRBJ2-5; possible D gene TRBD1, 6 bases. CDR3 residues: CASSYGQQETQYF. The CDR3, as DNA: TGCGCCAGCAGCTATGGACAGCAAGAGACCCAGTACTTC. Using reference TRBV5-1 and TRBJ2-5 for the parts outside the CDR3, the full variable domain is KAGVTQTPRYLIKTRGQQVTLSCSPISGHRSVSWYQQTPGQGLQFLFEYFSETQRNKGNFPGRFSGRQFSNSRSEMNVSTLELGDSALYLCASSYGQQETQYFGPGTRLLVL.